The 26 T cell receptor beta chains presented below share a single source sample, sequenced in a study of OX40 agonist ivuxolimab in advanced cancers. Sequencing was performed with immunoSEQ multiplex PCR; in TCRdb, only in-frame clones are kept and a portion is missing. The sample includes about 71,000 clones, roughly nine tenths seen only once; the top ten take less than 15%. The input for sequencing was CD4+ or CD8+ T cells sorted from blood, taken in a trial of the OX40 agonist ivuxolimab. All receptors derive from an adult with an advanced solid tumor such as melanoma, head and neck, liver or kidney cancer.

This clone has just one count. V gene TRBV19 combines with J gene TRBJ2-3; D is undetermined. Trimming pared 4 bases from V and 2 bases from J, leaving 10 bases between. Germline CDR1 is LNHDA and CDR2 is SQIVND (reference sequence). This CDR3 has 14 amino acids. Written as DNA, the CDR3 is TGTGCCAGTAGTAGGTGGACCAACACAGATACGCAGTATTTT. It specifies CASSRWTNTDTQYF.

This rearrangement joins TRBV6-1 to TRBJ2-1; 9 bases are shared with TRBD2. V lost 3 bases and J lost 9; bases outside the gene matches: 9. The CDR3 has 15 amino acids. CDR1 MNHNS and CDR2 SASEGT come from the germline V gene. The DNA for the CDR3 is TGTGCCAGCAGTGAGAGGCGGGAGGGCCTCAGTGAGCAGTTCTTC. Amino acid sequence: CASSERREGLSEQFF.

The rearrangement uses TRBV28 and TRBJ2-7, with 11 bases lining up with TRBD1. V lost 8 bases and J lost 2; bases outside the gene matches: 11. Germline CDR1 is MDHEN and CDR2 is SYDVKM. The CDR3 extends over 16 amino acids. CDR3 bases: TGTGCCAGCGTTCAAAACAGGGGACAGGGGGCCTACGAGCAGTACTTC. Translated: CASVQNRGQGAYEQYF.

The chain has TRBV28 and TRBJ1-4; D not resolved. Germline values: CDR1 MDHEN, CDR2 SYDVKM. The CDR3 contains 15 residues. The V end was cut by 7 bases, the J end by 3 bases, with 15 bases between. The CDR3 here is CASISLPGSNEKLFF. CDR3 bases: TGTGCCAGCATCTCTCTTCCGGGATCTAATGAAAAACTGTTTTTT.

CDR3 amino acids: CASSLTDPLDYNEQFF. DNA of the CDR3: TGTGCCAGCAGCTTAACGGACCCTCTCGACTACAATGAGCAGTTCTTC. The gene calls are TRBV7-3 and TRBJ2-1; the D is unclear. This CDR3 has 16 amino acids. V was cut by 0 bases and J by 3 bases, with 12 bases left in between. Per germline, CDR1 SGHTA and CDR2 FQGTGA.

The V and J genes are TRBV6-5 and TRBJ2-2, with D hard to call. The CDR3 is 16 residues long. Trimming pared 3 bases from V and 1 base from J, leaving 12 bases between. CDR1 and CDR2 (germline): MNHEY, SVGAGI. The CDR3 loop is CASSYNIGGNTGELFF. DNA of the CDR3: TGTGCCAGCAGTTATAACATCGGCGGGAACACCGGGGAGCTGTTTTTT.

This clone was seen only once. V and J are TRBV6-1 and TRBJ1-2, with 10 nucleotides matching TRBD1. Germline-derived CDR1 and CDR2 are MNHNS and SASEGT. There are 17 residues in the CDR3. V lost 5 bases and J lost 2; bases outside the gene matches: 11. The CDR3 nucleotides are TGTGCCAGCAGTCAAGGGACAGGGGAAAATTGGAACTATGGCTACACCTTC. The encoded protein is CASSQGTGENWNYGYTF.

V and J are TRBV7-6 and TRBJ2-5; no definite D call. CDR1 and CDR2 from the germline V gene are SGHVS and FNYEAQ. There are 15 residues in the CDR3. V was trimmed by 2 bases and J by 5 bases, leaving 15 bases between them. CDR3 DNA: TGTGCCAGCAGCTTAAGACCCCCCATCGGGGAGACCCAGTACTTC. Its protein product is CASSLRPPIGETQYF.

This clone was counted once. This chain joins TRBV27 and TRBJ2-7, with 10 positions matching TRBD2. V dropped 4 bases and J dropped 6; count of bases not matched to a gene: 6. Germline-derived CDR1 and CDR2 are MNHEY and SMNVEV (reference sequence). The CDR3 length is 14 residues. CDR3 DNA sequence: TGTGCCAGCAGTTCGAACTTAGCGGGGGGCGAGCAGTACTTC. This sequence encodes CASSSNLAGGEQYF.

This clone was detected only once. The rearrangement joins TRBV4-2 to TRBJ2-2; D unclear. CDR1 and CDR2 from the germline V gene are LGHNA and YNFKEQ. Trimming took off 4 bases at V and 4 bases at J, with 4 bases between the two ends. CDR3 length equals 12 residues. The CDR3 protein is CASSPLTGELFF. The CDR3, as DNA: TGTGCCAGCAGCCCACTCACCGGGGAGCTGTTTTTT.

The CDR3 coding sequence is TGTGCCAGCAGCGGGAGACAGGGCGCAGACTCCTACGAGCAGTACTTC. Protein sequence: CASSGRQGADSYEQYF. The chain is built from TRBV5-5 and TRBJ2-7, with 7 bases lining up with TRBD1. Germline V gives CDR1 SGHKS, CDR2 YYEKEE (reference sequence). With 4 bases clipped from V and 0 bases from J, the junction kept 10 bases outside the gene matches. The CDR3 totals 16 residues.

The chain links TRBV18 to TRBJ1-2; a weak D match, TRBD1 (6 bases). V gave up 2 bases and J gave up 5 bases, with 15 bases separating them. The CDR3 totals 15 residues. The germline V gene encodes CDR1 KGHSH and CDR2 LQKENI. The CDR3 protein is CASSPSGTTIYGYTF. CDR3 DNA sequence: TGTGCCAGCTCACCATCCGGGACAACAATTTATGGCTACACCTTC.

V usage is TRBV28 and J usage is TRBJ1-5; a weak D match, TRBD1 (5 bases). The CDR3 is 17 amino acids. Germline CDR1 reads MDHEN; CDR2 reads SYDVKM. Trimming stripped 3 bases from V and 4 bases from J, with 19 bases between. The CDR3: CASSFGAMRRGNQPQHF. In DNA, the CDR3 is TGTGCCAGCAGTTTTGGGGCAATGAGGCGAGGAAATCAGCCCCAGCATTTT.

The J gene is TRBJ2-1, the V gene TRBV9; a weak D match, TRBD1 (6 bases). Germline-derived CDR1 and CDR2 are SGDLS and YYNGEE. The germline V and J ends were trimmed by 4 bases and 3 bases, with 14 bases remaining between them. This CDR3 region has 15 residues. CDR3 coding DNA: TGTGCCAGCAGCTTAAGAGGGGACATCTACAATGAGCAGTTCTTC. Translating it yields CASSLRGDIYNEQFF.

The chain links TRBV27 to TRBJ1-4; D possibly corresponds to TRBD1 (6 bases). V lost 3 bases and J 5 bases, leaving 13 bases between the germline ends. The CDR3 consists of 15 residues. Germline values: CDR1 MNHEY, CDR2 SMNVEV (reference sequence). The CDR3 nucleotides are TGTGCCAGCAGTTTCGGGGGGGCCCAGAATGAAAAACTGTTTTTT. Residues: CASSFGGAQNEKLFF.

The chain combines TRBV7-9 with TRBJ2-7; 7 positions agree with TRBD1. Looked up from germline, CDR1 is SEHNR and CDR2 is FQNEAQ (reference sequence). V gave up 5 bases and J gave up 4 bases; unmatched junction bases: 17. The CDR3 runs to 17 residues. The chain's CDR3 is CASSARRQGAPLYEQYF. As DNA, the CDR3 is TGTGCCAGCAGCGCTAGGCGACAGGGCGCCCCCCTTTACGAGCAGTACTTC.

This chain connects TRBV6-5 to TRBJ2-3; D is perhaps TRBD1 (5 bases). Trimming pared 2 bases from V and 2 bases from J, leaving 14 bases between. The CDR3 runs 16 residues. Germline CDR1 reads MNHEY; CDR2 reads SVGAGI. CDR3 protein: CASSYTDRSYTDTQYF. In DNA form, the CDR3 reads TGTGCCAGCAGTTACACAGACAGATCCTACACAGATACGCAGTATTTT.

The chain carries TRBV27 and TRBJ1-1, with TRBD1 identical over 7 bases. CDR1 MNHEY and CDR2 SMNVEV come from the germline V gene (reference sequence). This CDR3 contains 17 residues. The junction had 13 bases not matched to a gene; V was cut back by 5 bases and J by 1 base. CDR3 nucleotides: TGTGCCAGCAGTCACCAACCGCCGGGACAGAGGAACACTGAAGCTTTCTTT. This gives the protein CASSHQPPGQRNTEAFF.

The chain combines TRBV9 with TRBJ2-1, with D maybe TRBD2 (6 bases). The length of the CDR3 is 15 residues. Trimming removed 0 bases from V and 5 bases from J, with 12 bases in between. Germline V gives CDR1 SGDLS, CDR2 YYNGEE. The CDR3 is CASSVGTMVNNEQFF. The CDR3 coding sequence is TGTGCCAGCAGCGTAGGGACTATGGTCAACAATGAGCAGTTCTTC. The entire variable domain, with the rest obtained from reference TRBV9 and TRBJ2-1, is as follows: DSGVTQTPKHLITATGQRVTLRCSPRSGDLSVYWYQQSLDQGLQFLIQYYNGEERAKGNILERFSAQQFPDLHSELNLSSLELGDSALYFCASSVGTMVNNEQFFGPGTRLTVL.

This clone was counted a single time. The rearrangement uses TRBV19 and TRBJ2-4, with a possible D match to TRBD2 (6 bases). The CDR3 has 16 residues. CDR1 and CDR2 from the germline V gene are LNHDA and SQIVND (reference sequence). Trimming took off 3 bases at V and 8 bases at J, with 20 bases between the two ends. The CDR3 reads CASSIQGGGQWDIQYF. The CDR3 nucleotides read TGTGCCAGTAGTATCCAGGGAGGTGGCCAGTGGGACATTCAGTACTTC.

The CDR3 is CASRTTGSGNTIYF. The CDR3 region has the DNA TGTGCCAGCAGAACGACAGGGTCTGGAAACACCATATATTTT. The chain combines TRBV6-6 with TRBJ1-3; 7 nucleotides line up with TRBD1. V lost 6 bases, J lost 1 base, and 3 bases stayed unmatched. From germline, CDR1 is MNHNY and CDR2 SVGAGI (reference sequence). The CDR3 has 14 amino acids.

The chain recombines TRBV13 with TRBJ2-2; D uncertain. The CDR3 length is 13 residues. V gave up 0 bases and J gave up 4 bases, with 3 bases separating them. CDR1 and CDR2 from the germline V gene are PRHDT and FYEKMQ (reference sequence). The CDR3 DNA is TGTGCCAGCAGCTTAGGCCTCACCGGGGAGCTGTTTTTT. Its protein product is CASSLGLTGELFF.

V gene TRBV6-5 combines with J gene TRBJ2-5, with 9 bases matching TRBD1. Looked up from germline, CDR1 is MNHEY and CDR2 is SVGAGI. Germline trimming cut 3 bases from V and 2 bases from J; bases unmatched to any gene: 1. The CDR3 is 14 amino acids. The CDR3 sequence: CASSYGTGQETQYF. The CDR3, as DNA: TGTGCCAGCAGTTATGGGACAGGGCAAGAGACCCAGTACTTC.

This clone has at least ten counts. V and J are TRBV5-4 and TRBJ2-2; TRBD1 matches at 9 bases. Germline CDR1 is SGHNT and CDR2 is YYREEE (reference sequence). The CDR3 consists of 15 residues. Trimming cost V 3 bases and J 6 bases; bases outside gene matches: 6. CDR3 in DNA: TGTGCCAGCAGCTCCGGGACAGGGAAGGCCGGGGAGCTGTTTTTT. Amino acid sequence: CASSSGTGKAGELFF.

The V gene is TRBV18, the J gene TRBJ2-7, with D perhaps being TRBD1 or TRBD2 (5 bases each). The germline gives CDR1 KGHSH, CDR2 LQKENI. V was clipped by 2 bases and J by 6 bases, with 17 bases between them. The CDR3 totals 15 residues. The CDR3: CASSPTDSPGREQYF. Written as DNA, the CDR3 is TGTGCCAGCTCACCAACTGACAGTCCGGGACGCGAGCAGTACTTC.

This clone has a single count. V gene TRBV28 combines with J gene TRBJ2-1, with 10 bases matching TRBD2. This CDR3 region has 17 residues. Trimming removed 2 bases from V and 4 bases from J; junction bases left unmatched: 8. Germline CDR1 reads MDHEN; CDR2 reads SYDVKM. CDR3 coding DNA: TGTGCCAGCAGTTTAGATGCTAGCGGGAGTAAATACAATGAGCAGTTCTTC. This sequence encodes CASSLDASGSKYNEQFF.